This T cell receptor beta chain was documented in a study of blood T cell repertoires in COVID-19. About the research overall: COVID-19 samples, acute and convalescent, were from the United States, Italy and Spain. T cells, B-cell-depleted T cells, or PBMCs provided the cDNA or gDNA that served as material.

This clone occurred once. Per the study methods: By means of reference gene primer amplification, nucleated cell counts were estimated. TCRdb's copy holds only in-frame clones and misses some; the assay was immunoSEQ multiplex PCR. From that table come the V and J calls and clone size; the DNA was used to work out D and trimming. Here the sample spans some 100,000 clones, just over 90% being singletons. V was clipped by 5 bases and J by 2 bases; unmatched bases: 7. CDR1 and CDR2 from the germline V gene are LNHDA and SQIVND (reference sequence). The CDR3 contains 15 residues. The rearrangement joins TRBV19 to TRBJ1-2; 8 bases are a match to TRBD1. The source is a man between 50 and 59 years old with active COVID-19. The sequenced sample was peripheral blood. The CDR3 coding sequence is TGTGCCAGTAGTGCGTATGGACAGGGCAACTATGGCTACACCTTC. It translates to CASSAYGQGNYGYTF. Variable domain in full (rest from reference TRBV19 and TRBJ1-2): DGGITQSPKYLFRKEGQNVTLSCEQNLNHDAMYWYRQDPGQGLRLIYYSQIVNDFQKGDIAEGYSVSREKKESFPLTVTSAQKNPTAFYLCASSAYGQGNYGYTFGSGTRLTVV.